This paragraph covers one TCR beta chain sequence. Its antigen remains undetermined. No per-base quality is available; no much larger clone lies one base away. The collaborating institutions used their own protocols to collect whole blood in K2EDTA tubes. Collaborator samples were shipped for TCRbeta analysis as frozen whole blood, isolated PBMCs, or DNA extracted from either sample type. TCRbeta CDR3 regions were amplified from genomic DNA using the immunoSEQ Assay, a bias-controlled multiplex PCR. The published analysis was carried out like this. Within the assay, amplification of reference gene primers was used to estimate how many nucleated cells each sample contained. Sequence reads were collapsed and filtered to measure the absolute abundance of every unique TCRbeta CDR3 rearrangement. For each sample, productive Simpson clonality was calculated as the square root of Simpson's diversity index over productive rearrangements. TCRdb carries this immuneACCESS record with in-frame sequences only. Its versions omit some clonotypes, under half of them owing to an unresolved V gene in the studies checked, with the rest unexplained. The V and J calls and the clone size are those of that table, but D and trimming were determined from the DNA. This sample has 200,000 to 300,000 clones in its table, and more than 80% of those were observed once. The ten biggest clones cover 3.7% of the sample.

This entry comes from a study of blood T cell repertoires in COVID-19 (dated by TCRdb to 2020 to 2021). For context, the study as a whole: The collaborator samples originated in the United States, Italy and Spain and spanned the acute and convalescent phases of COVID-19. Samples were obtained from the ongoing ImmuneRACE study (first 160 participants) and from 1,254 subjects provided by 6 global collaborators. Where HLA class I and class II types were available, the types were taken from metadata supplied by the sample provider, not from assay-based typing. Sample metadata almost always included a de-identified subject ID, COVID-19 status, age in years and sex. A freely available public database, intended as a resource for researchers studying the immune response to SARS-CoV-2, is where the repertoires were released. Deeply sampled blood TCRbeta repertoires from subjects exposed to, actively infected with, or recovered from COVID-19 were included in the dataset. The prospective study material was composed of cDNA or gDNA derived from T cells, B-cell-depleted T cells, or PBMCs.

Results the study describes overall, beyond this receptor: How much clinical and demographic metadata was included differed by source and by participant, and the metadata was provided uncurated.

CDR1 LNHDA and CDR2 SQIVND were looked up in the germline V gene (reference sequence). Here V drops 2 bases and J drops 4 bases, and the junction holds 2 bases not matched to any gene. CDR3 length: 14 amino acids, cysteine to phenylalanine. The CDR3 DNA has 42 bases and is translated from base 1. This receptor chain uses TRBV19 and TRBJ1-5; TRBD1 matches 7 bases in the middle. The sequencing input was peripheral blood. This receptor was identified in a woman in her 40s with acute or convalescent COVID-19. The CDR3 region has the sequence CASSIWTGNQPQHF. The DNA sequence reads TGTGCCAGTAGTATATGGACAGGAAATCAGCCCCAGCATTTT.